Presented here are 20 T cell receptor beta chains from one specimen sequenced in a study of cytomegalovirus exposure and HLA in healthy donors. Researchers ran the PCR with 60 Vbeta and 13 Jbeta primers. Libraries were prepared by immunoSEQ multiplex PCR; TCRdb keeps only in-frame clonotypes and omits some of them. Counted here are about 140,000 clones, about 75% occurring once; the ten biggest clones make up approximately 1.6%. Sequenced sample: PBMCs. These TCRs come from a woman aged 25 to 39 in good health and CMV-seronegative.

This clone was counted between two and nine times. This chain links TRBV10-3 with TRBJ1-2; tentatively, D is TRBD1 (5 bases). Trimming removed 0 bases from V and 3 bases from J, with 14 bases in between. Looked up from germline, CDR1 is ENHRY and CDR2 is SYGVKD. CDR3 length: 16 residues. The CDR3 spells CAISESRQRMDYGYTF. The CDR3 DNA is TGTGCCATCAGTGAGTCGCGACAGAGGATGGACTATGGCTACACCTTC.

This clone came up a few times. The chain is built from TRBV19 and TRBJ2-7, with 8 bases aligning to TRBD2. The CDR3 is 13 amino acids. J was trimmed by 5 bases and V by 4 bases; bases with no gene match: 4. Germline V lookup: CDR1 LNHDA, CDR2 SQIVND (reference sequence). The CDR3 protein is CASSSGRSHEQYF. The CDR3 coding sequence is TGTGCCAGTAGTAGCGGGAGGTCTCACGAGCAGTACTTC.

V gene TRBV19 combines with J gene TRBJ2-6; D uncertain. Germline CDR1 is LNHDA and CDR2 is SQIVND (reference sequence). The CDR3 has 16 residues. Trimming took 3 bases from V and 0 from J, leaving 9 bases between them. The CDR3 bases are TGTGCCAGTAGTATCGCTCTAAACTCTGGGGCCAACGTCCTGACTTTC. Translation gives CASSIALNSGANVLTF.

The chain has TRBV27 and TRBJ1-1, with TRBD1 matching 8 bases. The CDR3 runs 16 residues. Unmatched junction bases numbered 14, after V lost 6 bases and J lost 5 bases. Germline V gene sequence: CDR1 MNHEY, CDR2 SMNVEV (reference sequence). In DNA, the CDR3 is TGTGCCAGCAGCCCAGGGGGCGTAGAGTGGGAAACTGAAGCTTTCTTT. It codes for CASSPGGVEWETEAFF.

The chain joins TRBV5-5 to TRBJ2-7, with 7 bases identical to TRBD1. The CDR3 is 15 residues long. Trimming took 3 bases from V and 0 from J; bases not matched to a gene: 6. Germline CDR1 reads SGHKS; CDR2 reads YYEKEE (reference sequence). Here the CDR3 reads CASSSRQGLSYEQYV. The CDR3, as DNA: TGTGCCAGCAGCTCAAGACAGGGCCTCTCCTACGAGCAGTACGTC.

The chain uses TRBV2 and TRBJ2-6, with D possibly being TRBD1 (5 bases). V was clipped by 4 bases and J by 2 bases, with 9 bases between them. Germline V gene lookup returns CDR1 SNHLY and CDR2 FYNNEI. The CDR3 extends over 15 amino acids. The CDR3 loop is CASSVEGAGANVLTF. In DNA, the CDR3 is TGTGCCAGCAGTGTGGAAGGGGCTGGGGCCAACGTCCTGACTTTC.

The CDR3 is CASSLARARANEQFF. The DNA for the CDR3 is TGTGCCAGCAGCTTGGCCAGGGCCAGGGCAAATGAGCAGTTCTTC. V gene TRBV5-6 combines with J gene TRBJ2-1; D is perhaps TRBD1 (5 bases). The length of the CDR3 is 15 residues. Per the germline V gene, CDR1 is SGHDT and CDR2 is YYEEEE. The ends were cut back, 0 bases at V and 7 bases at J, with 14 bases in the middle.

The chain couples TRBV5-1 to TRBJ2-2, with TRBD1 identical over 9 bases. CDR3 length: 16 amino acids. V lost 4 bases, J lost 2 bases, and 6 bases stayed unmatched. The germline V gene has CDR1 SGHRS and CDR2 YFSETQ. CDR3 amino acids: CASSSQGQGNTGELFF. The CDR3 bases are TGCGCCAGCAGCAGCCAGGGACAGGGTAACACCGGGGAGCTGTTTTTT.

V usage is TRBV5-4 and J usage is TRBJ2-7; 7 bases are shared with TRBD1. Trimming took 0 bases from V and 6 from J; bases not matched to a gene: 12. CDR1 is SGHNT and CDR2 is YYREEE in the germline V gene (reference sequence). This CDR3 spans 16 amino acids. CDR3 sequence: CASSLVGTAVMSEQYV. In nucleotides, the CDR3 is TGTGCCAGCAGCTTGGTTGGGACAGCTGTGATGAGCGAGCAGTACGTC.

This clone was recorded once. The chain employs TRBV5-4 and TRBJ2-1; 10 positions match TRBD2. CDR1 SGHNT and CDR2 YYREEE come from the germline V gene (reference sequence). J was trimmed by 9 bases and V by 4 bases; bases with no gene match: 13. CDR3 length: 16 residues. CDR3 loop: CASSPAVSGGAVEQFF. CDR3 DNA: TGTGCCAGCAGCCCCGCAGTCAGCGGGGGGGCGGTTGAGCAGTTCTTC.

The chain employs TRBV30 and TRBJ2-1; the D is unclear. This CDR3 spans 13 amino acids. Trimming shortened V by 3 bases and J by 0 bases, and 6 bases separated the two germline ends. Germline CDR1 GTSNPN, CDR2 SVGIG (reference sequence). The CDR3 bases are TGTGCCTGGAGCGCCAGCTCCTACAATGAGCAGTTCTTC. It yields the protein CAWSASSYNEQFF.

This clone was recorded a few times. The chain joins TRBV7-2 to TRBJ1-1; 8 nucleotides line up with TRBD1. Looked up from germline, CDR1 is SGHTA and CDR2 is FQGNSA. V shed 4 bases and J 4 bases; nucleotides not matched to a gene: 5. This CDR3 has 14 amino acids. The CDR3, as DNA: TGTGCCAGCAGCTCACTACAGGGGGGCACTGAAGCTTTCTTT. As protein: CASSSLQGGTEAFF.

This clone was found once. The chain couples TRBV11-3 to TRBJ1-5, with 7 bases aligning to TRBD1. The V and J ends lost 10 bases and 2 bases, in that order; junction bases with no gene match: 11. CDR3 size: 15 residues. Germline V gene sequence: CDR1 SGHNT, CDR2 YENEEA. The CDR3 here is CATDRVIRGNQPQHF. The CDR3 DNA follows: TGTGCCACCGACAGGGTGATTAGGGGCAATCAGCCCCAGCATTTT.

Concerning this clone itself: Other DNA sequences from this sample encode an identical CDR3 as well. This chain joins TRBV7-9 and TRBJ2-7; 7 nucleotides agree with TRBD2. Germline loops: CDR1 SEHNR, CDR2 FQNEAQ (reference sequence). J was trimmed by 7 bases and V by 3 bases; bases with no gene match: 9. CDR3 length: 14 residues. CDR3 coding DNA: TGTGCCAGCAGCTTGGTGGGGGGGAATGGGGAGCAGTACGTC. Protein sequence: CASSLVGGNGEQYV.

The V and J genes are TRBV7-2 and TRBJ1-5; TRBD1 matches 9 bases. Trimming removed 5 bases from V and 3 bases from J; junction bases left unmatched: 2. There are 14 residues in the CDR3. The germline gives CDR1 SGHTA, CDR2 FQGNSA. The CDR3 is CASSGTGSNQPQHF. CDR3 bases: TGTGCCAGCAGCGGGACAGGGTCCAATCAGCCCCAGCATTTT.

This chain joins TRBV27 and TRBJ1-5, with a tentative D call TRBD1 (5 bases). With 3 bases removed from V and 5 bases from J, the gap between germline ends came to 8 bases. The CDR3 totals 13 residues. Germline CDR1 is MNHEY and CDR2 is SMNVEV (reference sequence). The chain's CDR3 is CASSLGGYQPQHF. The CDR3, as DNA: TGTGCCAGCAGTTTGGGGGGGTATCAGCCCCAGCATTTT.

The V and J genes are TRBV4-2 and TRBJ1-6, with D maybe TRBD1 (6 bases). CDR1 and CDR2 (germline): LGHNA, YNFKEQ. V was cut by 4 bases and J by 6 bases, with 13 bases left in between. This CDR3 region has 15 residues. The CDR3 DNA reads TGTGCCAGCAGCCTCTTGGGGGGGCCTAATTCACCCCTCCACTTT. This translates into CASSLLGGPNSPLHF.

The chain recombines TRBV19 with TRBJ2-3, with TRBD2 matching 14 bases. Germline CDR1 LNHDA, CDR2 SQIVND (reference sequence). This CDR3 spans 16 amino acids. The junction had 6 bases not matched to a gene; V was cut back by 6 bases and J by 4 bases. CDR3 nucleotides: TGTGCCAGTAGCCGGGGACTAGCGGGGGAGGCAGATACGCAGTATTTT. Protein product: CASSRGLAGEADTQYF.

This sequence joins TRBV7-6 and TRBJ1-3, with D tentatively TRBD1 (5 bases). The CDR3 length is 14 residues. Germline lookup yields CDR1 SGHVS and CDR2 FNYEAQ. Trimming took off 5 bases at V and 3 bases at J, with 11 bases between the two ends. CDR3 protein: CASSLSGFGNTIYF. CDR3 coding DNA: TGTGCCAGCAGCCTGTCAGGGTTTGGAAACACCATATATTTT. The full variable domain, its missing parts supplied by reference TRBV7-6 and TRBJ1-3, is GAGVSQSPRYKVTKRGQDVALRCDPISGHVSLYWYRQALGQGPEFLTYFNYEAQQDKSGLPNDRFSAERPEGSISTLTIQRTEQRDSAMYRCASSLSGFGNTIYFGEGSWLTVV.

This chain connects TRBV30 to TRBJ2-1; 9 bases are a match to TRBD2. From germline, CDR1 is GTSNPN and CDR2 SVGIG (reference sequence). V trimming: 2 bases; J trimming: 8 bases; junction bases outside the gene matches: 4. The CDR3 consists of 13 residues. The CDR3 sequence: CAWSRSGGYEQFF. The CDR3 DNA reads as TGTGCCTGGAGTCGGAGCGGGGGGTATGAGCAGTTCTTC.